A single sample is the source of the 22 T cell receptor beta chains below, sequenced in a study of vaccination and CD4 T cells after COVID-19. Treatment: approximately 9-day PBMC culture with coronavirus spike peptide pools or control peptides (ViraFEST assay). Cultured CD4+ T cells had their DNA profiled by the Oncomine TCR Beta short-read assay. TCRdb reprocessed the PCR reads with MiXCR, giving one entry per CDR3 protein. The sample has 15,000 to 19,000 distinct CDR3 sequences; around 40% are singletons. The antigens these receptors bind are not known. The specimen was cultured CD4+ T cells from blood. The source is a human donor with COVID-19.

The chain joins TRBV6-4 to TRBJ2-7; D call uncertain. The V end was cut by 2 bases, the J end by 12 bases, with 8 bases between. CDR1 is MRHNA and CDR2 is SNTAGT in the germline V gene. The CDR3 has 10 residues. The CDR3 DNA follows: TGTGCCAGCAGTGACCGCTTTAGGTACTTC. As protein: CASSDRFRYF.

This clonotype was observed a handful of times. This chain connects TRBV12-3 or TRBV12-4 to TRBJ1-1; D call uncertain. The V gene lost 2 bases and the J gene lost 1 base, with 5 bases spanning the gap. CDR3 length: 13 residues. The CDR3 region has the DNA TGTGCCAGCAGTTTATCCGAGAACACTGAAGCTTTCTTT. Translation gives CASSLSENTEAFF.

The chain uses TRBV11-2 and TRBJ2-3; the match to TRBD1 covers 8 bases. CDR1 and CDR2 (germline): SGHAT, FQNNGV. Trimming removed 5 bases from V and 5 bases from J; junction bases left unmatched: 9. The CDR3 is 15 amino acids. As DNA, the CDR3 is TGTGCCAGCAGCCGCCTGGGACAGGTTCGAGATACGCAGTATTTT. This gives the protein CASSRLGQVRDTQYF.

This chain joins TRBV7-2 and TRBJ1-5, with 7 bases aligning to TRBD1. V shed 5 bases and J 9 bases; nucleotides not matched to a gene: 10. Germline V gene data show CDR1 as SGHTA and CDR2 as FQGNSA. The CDR3 is 14 residues long. The CDR3 coding sequence is TGTGCCAGCAGCCGGGACGGACAGGCCAGGCCCCAGCATTTT. Translating gives CASSRDGQARPQHF.

This chain joins TRBV19 and TRBJ1-2; 10 bases agree with TRBD1. Trimming took 5 bases from V and 3 from J; bases not matched to a gene: 12. CDR1 and CDR2 from the germline V gene are LNHDA and SQIVND (reference sequence). The CDR3 runs 17 residues. The CDR3 here is CASSARDRGRYDYGYTF. DNA of the CDR3: TGTGCCAGTAGTGCAAGGGACAGGGGTCGATACGACTATGGCTACACCTTC.

The chain has TRBV19 and TRBJ2-1; TRBD1 agrees at 11 bases. The CDR3 length is 15 residues. Germline CDR1 is LNHDA and CDR2 is SQIVND (reference sequence). V lost 5 bases, J lost 7 bases, and 7 bases stayed unmatched. The CDR3 coding sequence is TGTGCCAGTAGTCAAGGACAGGGGGCTTGGAATGAGCAGTTCTTC. Translated: CASSQGQGAWNEQFF.

DNA of the CDR3: TGTGCCAGCAGTGAGGGCGCCGGCACTGAAGCTTTCTTT. Translated: CASSEGAGTEAFF. J is TRBJ1-1 and V is TRBV2; D gene uncertain. Per the germline V gene, CDR1 is SNHLY and CDR2 is FYNNEI. The V and J ends lost 3 bases and 4 bases respectively, with 9 bases between them. This CDR3 is 13 amino acids long.

The rearrangement links TRBV6-2 or TRBV6-3 to TRBJ1-4, with a possible D match to TRBD1 (6 bases). Trimming removed 5 bases from V and 6 bases from J, with 31 bases in between. Germline V lookup: CDR1 MNHEY, CDR2 SVGEGT. The CDR3 sequence is 20 residues long. For the CDR3, the DNA is TGTGCCAGCAGTGACCCGCCCCAGGGGATAAGCCCTCGCTCCGATGAAAAACTGTTTTTT. This codes for CASSDPPQGISPRSDEKLFF.

The genes are TRBV6-1 and TRBJ1-1, with D unresolved. Trimming removed 8 bases from V and 1 base from J, with 11 bases in between. This CDR3 has 13 amino acids. CDR1 is MNHNS and CDR2 is SASEGT in the germline V gene. The CDR3, as DNA: TGTGCCAGCTCCGAAACCAGGAACACTGAAGCTTTCTTT. It specifies CASSETRNTEAFF.

This sequence joins TRBV5-1 and TRBJ2-3; D gene uncertain. The CDR3 is 14 residues long. The V gene's germline CDR1 is SGHRS and CDR2 YFSETQ. V dropped 0 bases and J dropped 2 bases, with 7 bases sitting between them. The DNA of the CDR3 is TGCGCCAGCAGCTTGGCCGACTCCACAGATACGCAGTATTTT. This encodes CASSLADSTDTQYF.

This clonotype was counted between two and nine times. V gene TRBV27 combines with J gene TRBJ2-3, with D possibly TRBD2 on 5 matching bases. There are 15 residues in the CDR3. Per germline, CDR1 MNHEY and CDR2 SMNVEV (reference sequence). V shed 5 bases and J shed 5 bases, with 17 bases lying between them. CDR3 sequence: CASSLFPRTEDTQYF. Written as DNA, the CDR3 is TGTGCCAGCAGTCTCTTTCCCCGGACTGAAGATACGCAGTATTTT.

This chain links TRBV20-1 with TRBJ2-5, with TRBD2 matching over 12 bases. There are 16 residues in the CDR3. The germline CDR1 and CDR2 sequences are DFQATT and SNEGSKA (reference sequence). The ends lost 4 bases at V and 2 bases at J; junction bases unmatched: 8. CDR3 region: CSATSGGGRWQETQYF. Here the CDR3 DNA reads TGCAGTGCTACTAGCGGGGGGGGGAGGTGGCAAGAGACCCAGTACTTC.

There are a few counts of this clonotype. V and J are TRBV6-1 and TRBJ1-5; D remains unclear. CDR1 is MNHNS, CDR2 SASEGT, per germline. V was shortened by 6 bases and J by 6 bases, with 12 bases between the two germline ends. The CDR3 length is 13 residues. CDR3 DNA: TGTGCCAGCAGCCCCGGGATTGGTCAGCCCCAGCATTTT. This translates into CASSPGIGQPQHF.

The chain employs TRBV6-1 and TRBJ1-5, with 7 bases identical to TRBD1. Trimming removed 6 bases from V and 3 bases from J; junction bases left unmatched: 8. Per germline, CDR1 MNHNS and CDR2 SASEGT. The CDR3 is 15 residues long. The CDR3 DNA reads TGTGCCAGCAGGCGAGACAGGGCAGACAATCAGCCCCAGCATTTT. Translation: CASRRDRADNQPQHF.

The chain employs TRBV9 and TRBJ1-2, with TRBD1 matching 7 bases. In germline, CDR1 is SGDLS, CDR2 YYNGEE. The junction had 7 bases not matched to a gene; V was cut back by 1 base and J by 7 bases. This CDR3 contains 14 residues. For the CDR3, the DNA is TGTGCCAGCAGCGTACCGCAGGGGGTCGCTGGCTACACCTTC. Amino acid sequence: CASSVPQGVAGYTF.

J is TRBJ1-2 and V is TRBV5-1; D gene uncertain. CDR3 length: 14 amino acids. V lost 3 bases to trimming and J lost 4 bases, with 13 bases between them. Germline assignment: CDR1 SGHRS and CDR2 YFSETQ. For the CDR3, the DNA is TGCGCCAGCAGCTCGGAGGGTTTGAGCTATGGCTACACCTTC. Its translation: CASSSEGLSYGYTF.

This sequence joins TRBV20-1 and TRBJ1-2; D gene uncertain. Germline-derived CDR1 and CDR2 are DFQATT and SNEGSKA (reference sequence). This CDR3 has 12 residues. Between the trimmed V and J ends, which lost 4 bases and 4 bases, there was a span of 10 bases. In nucleotides, the CDR3 is TGCAGTGCTAAGGACCCCATCTATGGCTACACCTTC. This gives the protein CSAKDPIYGYTF.

The chain employs TRBV30 and TRBJ2-2, with D perhaps TRBD2 (6 bases). Looked up from germline, CDR1 is GTSNPN and CDR2 is SVGIG (reference sequence). With 2 bases removed from V and 4 bases from J, the gap between germline ends came to 11 bases. The CDR3 runs to 14 residues. Here the CDR3 DNA reads TGTGCCTGGAGTATCGGACTATCCACCGGGGAGCTGTTTTTT. Amino acid sequence: CAWSIGLSTGELFF. The full variable domain, its missing parts supplied by reference TRBV30 and TRBJ2-2, is SQTIHQWPATLVQPVGSPLSLECTVEGTSNPNLYWYRQAAGRGLQLLFYSVGIGQISSEVPQNLSASRPQDRQFILSSKKLLLSDSGFYLCAWSIGLSTGELFFGEGSRLTVL.

The rearrangement links TRBV7-8 to TRBJ1-6; D is undetermined. CDR3 length equals 17 residues. The germline gives CDR1 SGHVS, CDR2 FQNEAQ. V shed 5 bases and J shed 0 bases, with 14 bases lying between them. CDR3 loop: CASSGEVGSSYNSPLHF. The CDR3 nucleotides read TGTGCCAGCAGCGGGGAGGTGGGGAGCTCCTATAATTCACCCCTCCACTTT.

The V gene is TRBV2, the J gene TRBJ2-7; D may match TRBD1 or TRBD2 (5 bases each). The CDR3 extends over 15 amino acids. The V end was cut by 10 bases, the J end by 3 bases, with 22 bases between. CDR1 is SNHLY and CDR2 is FYNNEI in the germline V gene. CDR3 protein: CATQWGAGSGYEQYF. DNA of the CDR3: TGTGCCACTCAATGGGGAGCAGGGAGCGGCTACGAGCAGTACTTC.

The chain carries TRBV20-1 and TRBJ2-7, with D unclear. The CDR3 contains 15 residues. Germline V gene sequence: CDR1 DFQATT, CDR2 SNEGSKA (reference sequence). V lost 3 bases and J lost 3, with 18 bases in between. CDR3 nucleotide sequence: TGCAGTGCTAGCCCTGAGAGTGGATTCGGCTACGAGCAGTACTTC. Its protein is CSASPESGFGYEQYF.

The genes are TRBV2 and TRBJ2-5; D uncertain. Germline lookup yields CDR1 SNHLY and CDR2 FYNNEI. V lost 7 bases and J 2 bases, leaving 5 bases between the germline ends. The length of the CDR3 is 11 residues. The CDR3 loop reads CASTSQETQYF. The DNA of the CDR3 is TGTGCCAGCACCAGTCAAGAGACCCAGTACTTC.